This T cell receptor (beta chain) was documented in a study of identical twins. Points from the study as a whole: It was possible that invariant MAIT and iNKT cells partly confounded the zero-insertion analyses. Beta out-of-frame twin sharing showed a weaker excess.

The sample holds a few counts of this clonotype. Its antigen is as yet unknown. TCRdb analysed the 5' RACE reads with MiXCR anew, one entry per CDR3 protein. The profile shows approximately 690,000 distinct CDR3 sequences, less than 7% of them singletons. This receptor was identified in a young man in good health. Sequencing used naive T cells sorted from blood.

In DNA, the CDR3 is TGTGCCAGCAGCCAAGATTGGGCTAGCGGGGGGTACGAGCAGTACTTC. This encodes CASSQDWASGGYEQYF. The rearrangement joins TRBV3-1 to TRBJ2-7, with TRBD2 identical over 11 bases. The CDR3 is 16 amino acids. Germline V lookup: CDR1 LGHDT, CDR2 YNNKEL (reference sequence). V was clipped by 0 bases and J by 4 bases; unmatched bases: 5.